This T cell receptor beta chain appears in the sequencing data of a study of immune characterization of retroperitoneal liposarcoma. CDR3 size: 15 residues. The V gene end was trimmed by 5 bases and the J gene end by 4 bases; junction bases not matched to a gene: 4. The germline V gene encodes CDR1 SGHTA and CDR2 FQGNSA. TCRdb re-analysed the PCR reads in MiXCR, keeping a single row per CDR3 protein. The sample has 2,500 or so distinct CDR3 sequences; roughly 50% are singletons. The source material was tumor tissue. The source is a female donor with retroperitoneal liposarcoma. The chain joins TRBV7-2 to TRBJ2-1; 11 nucleotides line up with TRBD2. The CDR3, as DNA: TGTGCCAGCAGCGGGACTAGCGGTGGTTACAATGAGCAGTTCTTC. This encodes CASSGTSGGYNEQFF.